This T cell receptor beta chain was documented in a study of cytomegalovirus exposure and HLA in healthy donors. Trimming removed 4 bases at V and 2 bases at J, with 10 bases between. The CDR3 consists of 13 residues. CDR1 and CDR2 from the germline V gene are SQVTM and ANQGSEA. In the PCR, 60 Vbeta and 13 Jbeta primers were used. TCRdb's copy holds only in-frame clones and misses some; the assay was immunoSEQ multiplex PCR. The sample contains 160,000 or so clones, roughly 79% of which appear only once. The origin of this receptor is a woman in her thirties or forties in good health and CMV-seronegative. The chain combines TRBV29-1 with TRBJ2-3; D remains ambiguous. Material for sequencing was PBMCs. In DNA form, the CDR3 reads TGCAGCGTTGTAAAGCCTATCACAGATACGCAGTATTTT. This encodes CSVVKPITDTQYF.